Presented here are 26 T cell receptor beta chains from one specimen sequenced in a study of STAT5B mutations in CD4+ large granular lymphocyte leukemia. TCRdb's copy holds only in-frame clones and misses some; the assay was immunoSEQ multiplex PCR. The sample includes about 37,000 clones, roughly two thirds of them seen just once. The source material was CD4+ T cells from blood buffy coats. These receptors came from a human donor in good health.

This chain joins TRBV5-1 and TRBJ2-2, with D maybe TRBD1 (5 bases). Germline lookup yields CDR1 SGHRS and CDR2 YFSETQ. Trimming shortened V by 1 base and J by 0 bases, and 16 bases separated the two germline ends. The CDR3 spans 18 residues. As DNA, the CDR3 is TGCGCCAGCAGCTTGTATCCAGGGATTTTTGCGAACACCGGGGAGCTGTTTTTT. Translation gives CASSLYPGIFANTGELFF.

The chain is built from TRBV6-5 and TRBJ2-2; 8 nucleotides agree with TRBD1. The CDR3 covers 15 residues. Germline CDR1 and CDR2: MNHEY and SVGAGI. The junction had 8 bases not matched to a gene; V was cut back by 6 bases and J by 5 bases. DNA of the CDR3: TGTGCCAGCAGAACGGGGACAGGAGTTACCGGGGAGCTGTTTTTT. Translating gives CASRTGTGVTGELFF.

The V gene is TRBV19, the J gene TRBJ2-7, with 11 bases aligning to TRBD2. The CDR3 length is 15 residues. Germline V lookup: CDR1 LNHDA, CDR2 SQIVND (reference sequence). Unmatched junction bases numbered 4, after V lost 6 bases and J lost 0 bases. CDR3 loop: CASRGTSGDSYEQYF. The CDR3 DNA sequence: TGTGCCAGTAGGGGGACTAGCGGTGACTCCTACGAGCAGTACTTC.

The V and J genes are TRBV7-9 and TRBJ2-3; D uncertain. The ends were cut back, 3 bases at V and 0 bases at J, with 10 bases in the middle. Per germline, CDR1 SEHNR and CDR2 FQNEAQ (reference sequence). This CDR3 is built from 15 residues. CDR3 protein: CASSLRVTSTDTQYF. As DNA, the CDR3 is TGTGCCAGCAGCTTGAGAGTTACTAGCACAGATACGCAGTATTTT.

This clone was recorded a few times. The CDR3 DNA follows: TGTGCCAGTAGTTGGGACCAGACTGGGGCCAACGTCCTGACTTTC. This codes for CASSWDQTGANVLTF. The chain is built from TRBV19 and TRBJ2-6; perhaps D is TRBD1 or TRBD2 (5 bases each). Trimming cost V 5 bases and J 2 bases, with 10 bases left between them. The CDR3 loop spans 15 amino acids. Germline-derived CDR1 and CDR2 are LNHDA and SQIVND (reference sequence).

The chain recombines TRBV7-8 with TRBJ1-5, with TRBD1 matching over 7 bases. The CDR3 loop spans 14 amino acids. V lost 6 bases, J lost 11 bases, and 13 bases stayed unmatched. Germline V gene data show CDR1 as SGHVS and CDR2 as FQNEAQ. The CDR3 here is CASSDSGGPGAQHF. The CDR3 DNA follows: TGTGCCAGCAGTGATTCAGGGGGGCCCGGGGCCCAGCATTTT.

The chain couples TRBV7-9 to TRBJ2-5, with 10 bases lining up with TRBD1. The V and J ends lost 1 base and 4 bases, in that order; junction bases with no gene match: 3. Germline values: CDR1 SEHNR, CDR2 FQNEAQ (reference sequence). This CDR3 has 15 amino acids. Here the CDR3 DNA reads TGTGCCAGCAGCTTAGGCGACAGGGGGCTAGAGACCCAGTACTTC. This gives the protein CASSLGDRGLETQYF.

The CDR3: CASSQLSTSGGSNEQFF. The CDR3 coding sequence is TGTGCCAGCAGCCAACTAAGTACTAGCGGGGGTAGCAATGAGCAGTTCTTC. This chain uses TRBV4-2 with TRBJ2-1; 11 nucleotides match TRBD2. Germline V lookup: CDR1 LGHNA, CDR2 YNFKEQ. This CDR3 is 17 amino acids long. Trimming removed 2 bases from V and 6 bases from J; junction bases left unmatched: 9.

By share, this clone counts as medium-sized. The chain is built from TRBV2 and TRBJ2-7; D might be TRBD2 (6 bases). Per the germline V gene, CDR1 is SNHLY and CDR2 is FYNNEI. V dropped 5 bases and J dropped 5 bases, with 19 bases sitting between them. There are 15 residues in the CDR3. DNA of the CDR3: TGTGCCAGCAGTCTCACGCGGGGAGTCGCCCACGAGCAGTACTTC. This gives the protein CASSLTRGVAHEQYF.

This clone was observed a single time. V usage is TRBV6-1 and J usage is TRBJ2-3; D may correspond to TRBD1 or TRBD2 (5 bases each). The germline V gene encodes CDR1 MNHNS and CDR2 SASEGT. Trimming stripped 4 bases from V and 4 bases from J, with 9 bases between. The CDR3 extends over 13 amino acids. The CDR3 DNA is TGTGCCAGCAGTGGACGGGGCGCAGATACGCAGTATTTT. It encodes CASSGRGADTQYF.

This clone turned up a few times. The rearrangement links TRBV6-1 to TRBJ1-2; D unclear. The germline CDR1 and CDR2 sequences are MNHNS and SASEGT. V was clipped by 3 bases and J by 1 base, with 9 bases between them. This CDR3 is 14 amino acids long. The CDR3 coding sequence is TGTGCCAGCAGTGACGGCGTCCGTAACTATGGCTACACCTTC. Amino acids: CASSDGVRNYGYTF.

This clone was seen a few times. The rearrangement joins TRBV5-1 to TRBJ2-1; no definite D call. Germline-derived CDR1 and CDR2 are SGHRS and YFSETQ. Trimming pared 0 bases from V and 4 bases from J, leaving 8 bases between. There are 14 residues in the CDR3. The CDR3 region has the DNA TGCGCCAGCAGCTTGGAGGGCAGATACAATGAGCAGTTCTTC. It yields the protein CASSLEGRYNEQFF. Looking up the rest from reference TRBV5-1 and TRBJ2-1 gives the full variable domain: KAGVTQTPRYLIKTRGQQVTLSCSPISGHRSVSWYQQTPGQGLQFLFEYFSETQRNKGNFPGRFSGRQFSNSRSEMNVSTLELGDSALYLCASSLEGRYNEQFFGPGTRLTVL.

The DNA for the CDR3 is TGTGCCAGCAGTGAAGCGCTTGGGACCACGGGTCAGCCCCAGCATTTT. It encodes CASSEALGTTGQPQHF. The rearrangement uses TRBV6-1 and TRBJ1-5; the D gene is possibly TRBD1 (5 bases). The CDR3 is made up of 16 amino acids. Trimming shortened V by 0 bases and J by 6 bases, and 15 bases separated the two germline ends. From germline, CDR1 is MNHNS and CDR2 SASEGT.

The chain is built from TRBV18 and TRBJ1-2; 12 nucleotides agree with TRBD1. CDR1 is KGHSH and CDR2 is LQKENI in the germline V gene. Losses at the gene ends were 0 bases for V and 6 bases for J; bases not matched to a gene: 8. This CDR3 comprises 17 residues. As DNA, the CDR3 is TGTGCCAGCTCACCACCCGCTCGGGACAGGGGGCGGAATGGCTACACCTTC. It translates to CASSPPARDRGRNGYTF.

This rearrangement joins TRBV7-9 to TRBJ2-7, with 8 nucleotides matching TRBD2. CDR1 is SEHNR and CDR2 is FQNEAQ in the germline V gene (reference sequence). J was trimmed by 6 bases and V by 4 bases; bases with no gene match: 14. CDR3 size: 16 residues. This CDR3 is CASSSGVAGSLSEQYF. The CDR3 DNA is TGTGCCAGCAGCTCGGGGGTAGCGGGGTCCCTCTCCGAGCAGTACTTC.

J is TRBJ2-1 and V is TRBV2; the D gene is possibly TRBD1 (6 bases). The germline V gene has CDR1 SNHLY and CDR2 FYNNEI. This CDR3 comprises 11 residues. V gave up 6 bases and J gave up 9 bases, with 9 bases separating them. CDR3 bases: TGTGCCAGCAGGGGGGCTGGTGAGCAGTTCTTC. It encodes CASRGAGEQFF.

Here the CDR3 reads CASSTTIYGYTF. CDR3 nucleotide sequence: TGTGCCAGCAGTACGACAATCTATGGCTACACCTTC. This sequence joins TRBV2 and TRBJ1-2; the D is unclear. The germline CDR1 and CDR2 sequences are SNHLY and FYNNEI. This CDR3 is 12 amino acids long. The ends were cut back, 5 bases at V and 4 bases at J, with 8 bases in the middle.

This clone was seen once. The chain has TRBV19 and TRBJ2-7; 7 bases are a match to TRBD1. The CDR3 consists of 12 residues. The V and J ends lost 7 bases and 9 bases, in that order; junction bases with no gene match: 9. CDR1 and CDR2 from the germline V gene are LNHDA and SQIVND (reference sequence). The CDR3 spells CASTSPGQLQYF. CDR3 DNA: TGTGCCAGTACCTCACCGGGACAGCTGCAGTACTTC.

The gene calls are TRBV19 and TRBJ1-3; D might be TRBD1 (5 bases). The CDR3 covers 15 residues. V was cut by 1 base and J by 3 bases, with 10 bases left in between. Germline CDR1 and CDR2: LNHDA and SQIVND (reference sequence). The CDR3 loop reads CASSIAATDGNTIYF. CDR3 DNA: TGTGCCAGTAGTATAGCGGCGACAGATGGAAACACCATATATTTT. Combining the CDR3 with reference TRBV19 and TRBJ1-3 gives the whole variable domain DGGITQSPKYLFRKEGQNVTLSCEQNLNHDAMYWYRQDPGQGLRLIYYSQIVNDFQKGDIAEGYSVSREKKESFPLTVTSAQKNPTAFYLCASSIAATDGNTIYFGEGSWLTVV.

The rearrangement uses TRBV10-3 and TRBJ1-6; D is unresolved. Germline V gene sequence: CDR1 ENHRY, CDR2 SYGVKD. This CDR3 has 15 amino acids. V lost 1 base and J 7 bases, leaving 11 bases between the germline ends. This chain's CDR3 is CAISEFSLTNSPLHF. The CDR3 DNA reads as TGTGCCATCAGTGAGTTTAGTCTGACCAATTCACCCCTCCACTTT.

The chain has TRBV11-2 and TRBJ2-1; TRBD2 matches 10 bases. The CDR3 runs 15 residues. V dropped 5 bases and J dropped 10; count of bases not matched to a gene: 11. Germline CDR1 and CDR2: SGHAT and FQNNGV. CDR3 sequence (DNA): TGTGCCAGCAGCCCGGGCCGAGCGGGGGGGCCCGAGCAGTTCTTC. Translated, it gives CASSPGRAGGPEQFF.

The CDR3 DNA sequence: TGTGCCAGCAGCGGGAGGACAGGGGGCGCGATGCCTGAAGCTTTCTTT. This sequence encodes CASSGRTGGAMPEAFF. The chain combines TRBV9 with TRBJ1-1; 11 bases line up with TRBD1. The CDR3 spans 16 residues. The V segment lost 3 bases and the J segment 6 bases; nucleotides outside the gene matches: 10. Germline-derived CDR1 and CDR2 are SGDLS and YYNGEE.

This sequence joins TRBV27 and TRBJ2-4; D is perhaps TRBD1 or TRBD2 (5 bases each). The CDR3 totals 14 residues. V lost 6 bases and J lost 7, with 16 bases in between. The V gene's germline CDR1 is MNHEY and CDR2 SMNVEV (reference sequence). CDR3 protein: CASSPVPRGNIQYF. In DNA, the CDR3 is TGTGCCAGCAGCCCGGTCCCGAGGGGTAACATTCAGTACTTC.

The chain links TRBV27 to TRBJ2-7, with D unclear. Germline V gene data show CDR1 as MNHEY and CDR2 as SMNVEV (reference sequence). V was cut by 5 bases and J by 0 bases, with 8 bases left in between. There are 13 residues in the CDR3. The CDR3 here is CASSPYVSYEQYF. CDR3 bases: TGTGCCAGCAGTCCCTACGTCTCCTACGAGCAGTACTTC.

The genes are TRBV6-6 and TRBJ2-2, with D maybe TRBD1 (6 bases). The V end was cut by 5 bases, the J end by 3 bases, with 13 bases between. This CDR3 is built from 15 residues. Looked up from germline, CDR1 is MNHNY and CDR2 is SVGAGI (reference sequence). CDR3 sequence (DNA): TGTGCCAGCAGTGCATACGACAGGTACACCGGGGAGCTGTTTTTT. Protein product: CASSAYDRYTGELFF.

J is TRBJ1-2 and V is TRBV7-9, with a weak D call TRBD1 (6 bases). From germline, CDR1 is SEHNR and CDR2 FQNEAQ (reference sequence). V was cut by 5 bases and J by 4 bases, with 20 bases left in between. The CDR3 runs to 16 residues. The CDR3 here is CASSPQGGQSGYGYTF. CDR3 in DNA: TGTGCCAGCAGCCCCCAAGGTGGACAGTCTGGCTATGGCTACACCTTC. Drawing the rest from reference TRBV7-9 and TRBJ1-2, the complete variable domain is DTGVSQNPRHKITKRGQNVTFRCDPISEHNRLYWYRQTLGQGPEFLTYFQNEAQLEKSRLLSDRFSAERPKGSFSTLEIQRTEQGDSAMYLCASSPQGGQSGYGYTFGSGTRLTVV.